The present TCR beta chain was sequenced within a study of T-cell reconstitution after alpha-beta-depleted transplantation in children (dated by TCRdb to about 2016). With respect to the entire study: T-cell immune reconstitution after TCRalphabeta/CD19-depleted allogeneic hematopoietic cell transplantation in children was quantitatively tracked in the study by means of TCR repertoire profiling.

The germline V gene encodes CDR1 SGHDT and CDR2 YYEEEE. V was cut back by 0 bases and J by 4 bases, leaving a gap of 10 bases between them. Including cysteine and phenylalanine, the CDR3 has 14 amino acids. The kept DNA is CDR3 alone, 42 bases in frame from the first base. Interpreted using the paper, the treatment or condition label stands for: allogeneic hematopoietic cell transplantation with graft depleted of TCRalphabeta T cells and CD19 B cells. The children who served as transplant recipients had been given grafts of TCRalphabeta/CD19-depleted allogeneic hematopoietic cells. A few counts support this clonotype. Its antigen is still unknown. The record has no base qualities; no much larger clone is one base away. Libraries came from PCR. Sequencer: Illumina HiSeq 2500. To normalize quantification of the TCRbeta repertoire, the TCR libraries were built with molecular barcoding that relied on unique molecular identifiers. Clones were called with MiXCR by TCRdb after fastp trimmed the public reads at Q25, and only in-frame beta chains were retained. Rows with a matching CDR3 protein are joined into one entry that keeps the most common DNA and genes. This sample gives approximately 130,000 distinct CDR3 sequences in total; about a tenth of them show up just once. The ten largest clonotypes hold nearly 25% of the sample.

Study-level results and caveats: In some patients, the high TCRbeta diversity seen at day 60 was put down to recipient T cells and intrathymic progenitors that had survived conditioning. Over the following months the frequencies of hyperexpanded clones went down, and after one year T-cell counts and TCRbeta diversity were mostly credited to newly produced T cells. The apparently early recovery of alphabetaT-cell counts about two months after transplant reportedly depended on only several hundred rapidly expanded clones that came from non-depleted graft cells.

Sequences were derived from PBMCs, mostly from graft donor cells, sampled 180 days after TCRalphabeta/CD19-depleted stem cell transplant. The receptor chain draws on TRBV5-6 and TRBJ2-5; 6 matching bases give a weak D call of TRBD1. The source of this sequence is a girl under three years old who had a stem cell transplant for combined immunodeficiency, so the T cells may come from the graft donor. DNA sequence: TGTGCCAGCAGCTTGGGTAACAGGGTAGAGACCCAGTACTTC. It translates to CASSLGNRVETQYF.